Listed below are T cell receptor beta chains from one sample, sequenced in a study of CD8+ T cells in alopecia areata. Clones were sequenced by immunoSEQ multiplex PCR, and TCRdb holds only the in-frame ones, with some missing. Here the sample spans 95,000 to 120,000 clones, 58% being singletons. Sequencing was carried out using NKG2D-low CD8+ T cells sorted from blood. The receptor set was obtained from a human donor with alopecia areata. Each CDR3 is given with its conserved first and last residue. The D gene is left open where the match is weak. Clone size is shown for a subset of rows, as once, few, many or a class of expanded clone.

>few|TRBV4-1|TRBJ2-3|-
CASSQGGRATQYF
TGCGCCAGCAGCCAAGGGGGCCGGGCTACGCAGTATTTT
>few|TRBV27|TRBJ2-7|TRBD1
CASSRDSRYEQYF
TGTGCCAGCAGCCGGGACAGCCGATACGAGCAGTACTTC
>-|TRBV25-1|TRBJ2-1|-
CASSEFGNNEQFF
TGTGCCAGCAGTGAATTCGGGAACAATGAGCAGTTCTTC
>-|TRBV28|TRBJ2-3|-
CASSLRTSDTQYF
TGTGCCAGCAGTTTAAGGACGTCAGATACGCAGTATTTT
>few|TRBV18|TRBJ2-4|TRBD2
CASSPRGGEDIQYF
TGTGCCAGCTCACCACGGGGAGGGGAGGACATTCAGTACTTC
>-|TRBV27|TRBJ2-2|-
CASSWGNTGELFF
TGTGCCAGCAGTTGGGGAAACACCGGGGAGCTGTTTTTT
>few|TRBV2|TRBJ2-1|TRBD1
CASSESETGLYNEQFF
TGTGCCAGCAGTGAATCTGAGACAGGGCTTTACAATGAGCAGTTCTTC
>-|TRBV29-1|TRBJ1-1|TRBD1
CSVVQGFTEAFF
TGCAGCGTCGTACAGGGGTTCACTGAAGCTTTCTTT
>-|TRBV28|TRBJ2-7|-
CASRSDSLTYEQYF
TGTGCCAGCAGATCAGACTCTCTAACCTACGAGCAGTACTTC
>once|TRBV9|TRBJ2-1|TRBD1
CASSARDRTYNEQFF
TGTGCCAGCAGCGCCCGGGACAGGACCTACAATGAGCAGTTCTTC
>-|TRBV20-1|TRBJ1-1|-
CSAKDYTEAFF
TGCAGTGCTAAAGATTACACTGAAGCTTTCTTT
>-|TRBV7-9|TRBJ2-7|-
CASSLFRQTPPREQYF
TGTGCCAGCAGCTTGTTTAGGCAAACCCCGCCTCGGGAGCAGTACTTC
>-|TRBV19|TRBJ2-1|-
CATRSAEQFF
TGTGCCACCCGATCGGCTGAGCAGTTCTTC
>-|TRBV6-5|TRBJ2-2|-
CASSYLTNTGELFF
TGTGCCAGCAGTTATCTAACCAACACCGGGGAGCTGTTTTTT
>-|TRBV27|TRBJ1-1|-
CASPPPLSINTEAFF
TGTGCCAGCCCCCCCCCTCTCAGCATTAACACTGAAGCTTTCTTT
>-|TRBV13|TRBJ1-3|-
CASSLGFSSGNTIYF
TGTGCCAGCAGCTTAGGTTTCTCCTCTGGAAACACCATATATTTT
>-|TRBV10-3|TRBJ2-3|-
CAISEVVRGTDTQYF
TGTGCCATCAGTGAAGTAGTGAGGGGCACAGATACGCAGTATTTT
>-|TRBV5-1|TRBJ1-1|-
CASSLAPDLNTEAFF
TGCGCCAGCAGCTTGGCGCCTGACTTGAACACTGAAGCTTTCTTT
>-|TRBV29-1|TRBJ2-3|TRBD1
CSVDRADTQYF
TGCAGCGTGGACAGGGCGGATACGCAGTATTTT
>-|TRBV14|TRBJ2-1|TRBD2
CASSPPGGPYNEQFF
TGTGCCAGCAGCCCGCCGGGAGGGCCCTACAATGAGCAGTTCTTC
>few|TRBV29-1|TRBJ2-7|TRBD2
CSATSLRLAGVPEQYF
TGCAGCGCCACCTCCCTACGACTAGCGGGAGTCCCCGAGCAGTACTTC
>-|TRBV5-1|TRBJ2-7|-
CASSFGGLYEQYF
TGCGCCAGCAGCTTCGGGGGTTTGTACGAGCAGTACTTC
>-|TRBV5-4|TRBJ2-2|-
CASSQDTGELFF
TGTGCCAGCAGCCAAGACACCGGGGAGCTGTTTTTT
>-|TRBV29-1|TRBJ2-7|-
CSVEDRVSYEQYF
TGCAGCGTTGAAGACCGGGTCAGTTACGAGCAGTACTTC
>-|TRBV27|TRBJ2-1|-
CASSNSGSSYNEQFF
TGTGCCAGCAGTAATAGCGGCAGCTCCTACAATGAGCAGTTCTTC
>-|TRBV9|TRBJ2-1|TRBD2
CASSEGGTSGENEQFF
TGTGCCAGCAGCGAGGGGGGGACTAGCGGAGAAAATGAGCAGTTCTTC
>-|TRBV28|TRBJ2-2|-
CASRRHPEGNTGELFF
TGTGCCAGCCGCCGACATCCGGAGGGTAACACCGGGGAGCTGTTTTTT
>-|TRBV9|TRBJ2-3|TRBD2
CASSVELATSTDTQYF
TGTGCCAGCAGCGTAGAACTAGCGACTAGCACAGATACGCAGTATTTT
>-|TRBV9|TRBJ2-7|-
CASSVDGEYEQYF
TGTGCCAGCAGCGTAGATGGAGAGTACGAGCAGTACTTC
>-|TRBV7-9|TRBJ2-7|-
CASSLVDTANGYEQYF
TGTGCCAGCAGCTTAGTCGACACGGCGAATGGCTACGAGCAGTACTTC
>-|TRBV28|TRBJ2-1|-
CASSFLDSSYNEQFF
TGTGCCAGCAGTTTTCTCGACAGCTCCTACAATGAGCAGTTCTTC
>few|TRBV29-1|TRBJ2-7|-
CSALAGAYEQYF
TGCAGCGCCCTAGCTGGGGCCTACGAGCAGTACTTC
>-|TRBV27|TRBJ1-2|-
CASSLRSTAYGYTF
TGTGCCAGCAGTTTAAGATCAACGGCCTATGGCTACACCTTC
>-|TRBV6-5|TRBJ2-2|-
CASSSPGTLRGELFF
TGTGCCAGCAGTTCACCCGGGACCCTCCGTGGGGAGCTGTTTTTT
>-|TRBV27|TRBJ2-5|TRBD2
CASTSLAGRETQYF
TGTGCCAGCACGTCACTAGCGGGAAGGGAGACCCAGTACTTC
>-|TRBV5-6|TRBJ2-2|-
CASSFGVGAGELFF
TGTGCCAGCAGCTTTGGGGTTGGGGCCGGGGAGCTGTTTTTT
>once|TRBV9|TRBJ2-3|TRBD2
CASSGEREFTDTQYF
TGTGCCAGCAGCGGGGAGCGGGAGTTCACAGATACGCAGTATTTT
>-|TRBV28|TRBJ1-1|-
CASSRGPGIAEAFF
TGTGCCAGCAGTAGGGGACCTGGAATTGCTGAAGCTTTCTTT
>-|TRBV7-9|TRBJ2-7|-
CASSSSASYEQYF
TGTGCCAGCAGCTCTAGTGCCTCCTACGAGCAGTACTTC
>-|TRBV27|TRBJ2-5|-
CASSPNQETQYF
TGTGCCAGCAGTCCCAACCAAGAGACCCAGTACTTC
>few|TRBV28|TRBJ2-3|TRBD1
CASSLRDSLTDTQYF
TGTGCCAGCAGTTTACGGGACAGTCTCACAGATACGCAGTATTTT
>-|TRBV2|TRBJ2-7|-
CASSLPGSSYEQYF
TGTGCCAGCAGCCTCCCCGGGAGCTCCTACGAGCAGTACTTC
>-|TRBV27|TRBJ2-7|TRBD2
CASSGGSSYEQYF
TGTGCCAGCAGTGGCGGGAGCTCCTACGAGCAGTACTTC
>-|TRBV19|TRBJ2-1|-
CASGDNEQFF
TGTGCCAGTGGAGACAATGAGCAGTTCTTC
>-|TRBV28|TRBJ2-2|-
CASSSPENTGELFF
TGTGCCAGCAGTTCCCCGGAGAACACCGGGGAGCTGTTTTTT
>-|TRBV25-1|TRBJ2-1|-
CASSDERTVYNEQFF
TGTGCCAGCAGTGACGAGAGGACAGTCTACAATGAGCAGTTCTTC
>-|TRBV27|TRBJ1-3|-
CASSVTGSGNTIYF
TGTGCCAGCAGTGTAACAGGCTCTGGAAACACCATATATTTT
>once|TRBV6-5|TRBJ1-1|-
CASSYSRTNTEAFF
TGTGCCAGCAGTTACAGCCGGACGAACACTGAAGCTTTCTTT
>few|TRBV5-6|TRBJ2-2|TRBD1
CASSFIPGQGTGELFF
TGTGCCAGCAGCTTCATTCCGGGACAGGGTACCGGGGAGCTGTTTTTT
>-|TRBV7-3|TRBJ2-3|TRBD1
CASSFGDRGTDTQYF
TGTGCCAGCAGCTTCGGAGACAGGGGAACAGATACGCAGTATTTT
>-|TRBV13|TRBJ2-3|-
CASSQGVSDTQYF
TGCGCCAGCAGCCAAGGGGTTTCGGATACGCAGTATTTT
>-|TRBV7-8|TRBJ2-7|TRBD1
CASSYPSDRGRYEQYF
TGTGCCAGCAGCTACCCCTCCGACAGGGGGCGCTACGAGCAGTACTTC
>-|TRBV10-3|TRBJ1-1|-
CAIASGLAMNTEAFF
TGTGCCATCGCATCCGGGTTGGCAATGAACACTGAAGCTTTCTTT
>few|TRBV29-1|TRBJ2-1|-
CSVDTGRVDEQFF
TGCAGCGTTGATACCGGCAGGGTGGATGAGCAGTTCTTC
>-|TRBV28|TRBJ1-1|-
CASSPTTEAFF
TGTGCCAGCAGCCCGACTACTGAAGCTTTCTTT
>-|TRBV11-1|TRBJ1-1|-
CASSLGISAEAFF
TGTGCCAGCAGCTTAGGTATCTCGGCTGAAGCTTTCTTT
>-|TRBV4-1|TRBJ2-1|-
CASSQEPGLDSYNEQFF
TGCGCCAGCAGCCAGGAGCCGGGACTGGACTCCTACAATGAGCAGTTCTTC
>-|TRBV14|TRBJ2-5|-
CASNQWGSGTQYF
TGTGCCAGCAACCAATGGGGTTCGGGGACCCAGTACTTC
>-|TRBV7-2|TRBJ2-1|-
CASSLGPLDFFSYNEQFF
TGTGCCAGCAGCTTAGGCCCCCTGGATTTCTTCTCCTACAATGAGCAGTTCTTC
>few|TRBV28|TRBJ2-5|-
CASSFGAEQETQYF
TGTGCCAGCAGTTTCGGAGCGGAACAAGAGACCCAGTACTTC